This T cell receptor (beta chain) was obtained from a study of blood T cell repertoires in COVID-19. Produced via immunoSEQ multiplex PCR; TCRdb's table is partial and in-frame only. Of about half a million clones listed, roughly 88% are singletons. Specimen: peripheral blood. This sequence was found in a human donor in a cohort sampled during active COVID-19.

The CDR3 DNA reads TGCGCCAGCAGCCAACCGCGCTCGGGGAACCACGAGCAGTTCTTC. It encodes CASSQPRSGNHEQFF. The chain links TRBV4-1 to TRBJ2-1, with D perhaps matching TRBD2 (5 bases). The CDR3 totals 15 residues. V was trimmed by 2 bases and J by 10 bases, leaving 18 bases between them. Germline assignment: CDR1 MGHRA and CDR2 YSYEKL.